This entry is about one T cell receptor beta chain. After removal of 5 bases from V and 2 bases from J, the junction contained 14 bases not matched to a gene. Germline CDR1 MDHEN, CDR2 SYDVKM. CDR3 length equals 17 residues. Generation of TCR cDNA used 5'RACE template switching (which added a universal primer site and UMIs). Each CDR3 protein gets one entry after TCRdb re-called the 5' RACE reads with MiXCR. This table holds about 580,000 distinct CDR3 sequences, around 17% found once. The data were taken from a study of T cells after yellow fever vaccination. The source of this sequence is a man between 18 and 35 years old who received the YFV17D yellow fever vaccine. Sequenced material: PBMCs, taken 5 days after the first yellow fever vaccination. The V gene is TRBV28, the J gene TRBJ1-2, with 7 bases aligning to TRBD1. CDR3 nucleotide sequence: TGTGCCAGCAGTGCCGCTACTCAGACAGGGATCAACTATGGCTACACCTTC. This encodes CASSAATQTGINYGYTF.